This T cell receptor beta chain was captured in a study of T cells expressing NK-cell markers. CDR3 length: 15 amino acids. From germline, CDR1 is SGHRS and CDR2 YFSETQ. TCRdb reworked the 5' RACE reads into one entry per CDR3 protein, no DNA. The repertoire shows fewer than 200,000 distinct CDR3 sequences; the top ten hold approximately 18%. Points on this clonotype: The antigen is undetermined.

Study outcomes and limitations: CD8+ T cells in roughly six donors included dominant NKG2C+ clonotypes at about 1.0-7.5%.

The chain employs TRBV5-1 and TRBJ2-5; no DNA is available, so the TRBD2 call from TCRdb remains unchecked. Sequencing was performed on blood T cells: a sorted CD56 or NKG2C T cell subset, CD4+ or CD8+ T cells, or bulk PBMC T cells (not recorded which). This TCR was sampled from a woman between 18 and 70 years old in good health. CDR3 in amino acids: CASSLGLAESETQYF. Drawing the rest from reference TRBV5-1 and TRBJ2-5, the complete variable domain is KAGVTQTPRYLIKTRGQQVTLSCSPISGHRSVSWYQQTPGQGLQFLFEYFSETQRNKGNFPGRFSGRQFSNSRSEMNVSTLELGDSALYLCASSLGLAESETQYFGPGTRLLVL.